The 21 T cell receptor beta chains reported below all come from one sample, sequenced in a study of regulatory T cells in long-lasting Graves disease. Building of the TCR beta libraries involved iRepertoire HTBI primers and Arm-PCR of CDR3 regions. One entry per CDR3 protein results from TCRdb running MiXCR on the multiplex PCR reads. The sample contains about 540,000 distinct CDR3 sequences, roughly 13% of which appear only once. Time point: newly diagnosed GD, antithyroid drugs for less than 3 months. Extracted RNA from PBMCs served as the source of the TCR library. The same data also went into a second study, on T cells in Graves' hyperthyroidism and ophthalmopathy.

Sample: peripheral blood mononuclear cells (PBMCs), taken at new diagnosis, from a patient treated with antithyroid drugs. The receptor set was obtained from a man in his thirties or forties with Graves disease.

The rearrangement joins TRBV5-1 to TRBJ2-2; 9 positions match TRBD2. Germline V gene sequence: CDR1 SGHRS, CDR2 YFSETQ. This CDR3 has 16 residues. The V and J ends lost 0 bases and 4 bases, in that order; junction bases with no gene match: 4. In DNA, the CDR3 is TGCGCCAGCAGCTTGGATAGCGGGAGTTCCACCGGGGAGCTGTTTTTT. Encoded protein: CASSLDSGSSTGELFF.

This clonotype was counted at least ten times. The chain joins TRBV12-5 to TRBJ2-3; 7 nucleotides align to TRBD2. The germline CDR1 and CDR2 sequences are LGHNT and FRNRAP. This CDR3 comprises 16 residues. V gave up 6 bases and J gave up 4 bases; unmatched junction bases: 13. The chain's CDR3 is CASGPHSSGRADTQYF. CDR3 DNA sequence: TGTGCTAGTGGCCCACACTCTAGCGGTCGAGCAGATACGCAGTATTTT.

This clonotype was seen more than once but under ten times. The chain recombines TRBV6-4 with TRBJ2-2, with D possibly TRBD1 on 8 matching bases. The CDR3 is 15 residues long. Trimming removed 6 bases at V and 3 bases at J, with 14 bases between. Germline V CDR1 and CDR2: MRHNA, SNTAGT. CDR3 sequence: CASSQTGGDTGELFF. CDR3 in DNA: TGTGCCAGCAGCCAAACAGGGGGGGACACCGGGGAGCTGTTTTTT.

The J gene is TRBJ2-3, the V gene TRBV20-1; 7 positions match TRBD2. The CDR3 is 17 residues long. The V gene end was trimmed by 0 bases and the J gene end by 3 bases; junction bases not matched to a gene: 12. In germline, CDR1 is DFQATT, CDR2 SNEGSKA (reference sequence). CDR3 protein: CSARDDGSGKYTDTQYF. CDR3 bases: TGCAGTGCTAGAGATGATGGAAGCGGGAAGTATACAGATACGCAGTATTTT.

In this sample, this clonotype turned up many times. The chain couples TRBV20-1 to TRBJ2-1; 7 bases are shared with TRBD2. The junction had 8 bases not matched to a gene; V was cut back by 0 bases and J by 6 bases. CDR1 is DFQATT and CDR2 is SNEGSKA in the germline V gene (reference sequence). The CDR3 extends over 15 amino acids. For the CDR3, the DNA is TGCAGTGCTAGAGACCCCAAAGTAGCGGGCAATGAGCAGTTCTTC. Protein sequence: CSARDPKVAGNEQFF.

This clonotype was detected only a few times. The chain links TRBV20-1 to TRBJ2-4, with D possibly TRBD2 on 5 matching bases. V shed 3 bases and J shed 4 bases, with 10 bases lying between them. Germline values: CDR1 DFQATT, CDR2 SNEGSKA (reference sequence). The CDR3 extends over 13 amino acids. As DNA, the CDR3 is TGCAGTGCTAGTCGTGGGAGTAAAAACATTCAGTACTTC. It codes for CSASRGSKNIQYF.

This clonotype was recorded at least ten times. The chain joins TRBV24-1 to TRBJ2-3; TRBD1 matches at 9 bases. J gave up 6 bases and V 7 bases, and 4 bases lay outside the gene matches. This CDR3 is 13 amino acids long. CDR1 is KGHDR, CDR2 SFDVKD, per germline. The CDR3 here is CATRDRGADTQYF. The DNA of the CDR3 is TGTGCCACCAGGGACAGGGGAGCCGATACGCAGTATTTT.

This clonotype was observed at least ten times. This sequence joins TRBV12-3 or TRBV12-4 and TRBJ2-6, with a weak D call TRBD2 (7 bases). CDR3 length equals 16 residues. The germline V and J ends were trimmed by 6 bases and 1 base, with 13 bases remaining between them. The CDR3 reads CASRREGGSGANVLTF. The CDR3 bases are TGTGCCAGCAGACGCGAGGGGGGGTCTGGGGCCAACGTCCTGACTTTC.

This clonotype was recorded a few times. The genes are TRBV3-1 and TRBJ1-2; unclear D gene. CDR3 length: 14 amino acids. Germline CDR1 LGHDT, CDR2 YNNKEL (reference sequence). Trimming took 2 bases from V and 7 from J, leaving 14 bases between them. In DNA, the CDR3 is TGTGCCAGCAGCCAACTTAGTTCGAAGTCTGGCTACACCTTC. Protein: CASSQLSSKSGYTF.

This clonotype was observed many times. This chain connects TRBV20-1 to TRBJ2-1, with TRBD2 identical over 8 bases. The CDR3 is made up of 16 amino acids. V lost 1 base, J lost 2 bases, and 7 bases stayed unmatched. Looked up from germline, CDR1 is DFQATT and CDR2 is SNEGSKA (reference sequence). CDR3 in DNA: TGCAGTGCTAGAGCGCAGCGGGAGCTTCCCTACAATGAGCAGTTCTTC. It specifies CSARAQRELPYNEQFF.

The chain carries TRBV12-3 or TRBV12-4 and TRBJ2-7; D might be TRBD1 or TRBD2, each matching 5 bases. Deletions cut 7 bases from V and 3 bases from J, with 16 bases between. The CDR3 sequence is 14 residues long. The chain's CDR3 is CASNLGDHSYEQYF. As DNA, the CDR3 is TGTGCCAGCAATCTGGGGGACCACAGCTACGAGCAGTACTTC.

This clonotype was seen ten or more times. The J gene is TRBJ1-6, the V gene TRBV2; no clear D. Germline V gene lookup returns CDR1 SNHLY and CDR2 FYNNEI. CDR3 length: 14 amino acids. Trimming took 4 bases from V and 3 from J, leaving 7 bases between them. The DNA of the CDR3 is TGTGCCAGCAGTGGGGTTGTCTATAATTCACCCCTCCACTTT. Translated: CASSGVVYNSPLHF.

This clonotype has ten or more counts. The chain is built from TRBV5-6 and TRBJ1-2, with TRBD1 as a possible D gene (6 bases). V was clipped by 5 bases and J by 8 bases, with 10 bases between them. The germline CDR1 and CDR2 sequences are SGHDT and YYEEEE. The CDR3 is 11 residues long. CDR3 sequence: CASSRDTGYTF. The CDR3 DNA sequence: TGTGCCAGCAGTAGGGACACCGGCTACACCTTC.

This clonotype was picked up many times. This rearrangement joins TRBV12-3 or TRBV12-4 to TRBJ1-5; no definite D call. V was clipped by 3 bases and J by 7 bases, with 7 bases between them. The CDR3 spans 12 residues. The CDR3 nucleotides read TGTGCCAGCAGTTTTGCGTGGCAGCCCCAGCATTTT. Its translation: CASSFAWQPQHF.

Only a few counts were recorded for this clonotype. This CDR3 reads CATSNLGQGTETQYF. As DNA, the CDR3 is TGTGCCACCAGTAACTTAGGACAGGGGACAGAGACCCAGTACTTC. The chain combines TRBV15 with TRBJ2-5; 9 positions agree with TRBD1. The CDR3 totals 15 residues. The germline gives CDR1 LNHNV, CDR2 YYDKDF (reference sequence). V was clipped by 6 bases and J by 4 bases; unmatched bases: 9.

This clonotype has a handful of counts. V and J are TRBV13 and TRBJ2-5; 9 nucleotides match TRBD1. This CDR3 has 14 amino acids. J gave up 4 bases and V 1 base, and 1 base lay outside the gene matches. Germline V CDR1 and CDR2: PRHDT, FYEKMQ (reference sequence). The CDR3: CASSLEDRGETQYF. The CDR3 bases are TGTGCCAGCAGCTTAGAGGACAGGGGAGAGACCCAGTACTTC.

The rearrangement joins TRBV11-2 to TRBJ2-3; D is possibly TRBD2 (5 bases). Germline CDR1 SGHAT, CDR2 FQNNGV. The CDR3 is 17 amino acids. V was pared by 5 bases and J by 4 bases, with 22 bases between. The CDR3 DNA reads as TGTGCCAGCAGCCAGCGAAAGTGGTCGGGAAACCCAGATACGCAGTATTTT. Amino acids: CASSQRKWSGNPDTQYF.

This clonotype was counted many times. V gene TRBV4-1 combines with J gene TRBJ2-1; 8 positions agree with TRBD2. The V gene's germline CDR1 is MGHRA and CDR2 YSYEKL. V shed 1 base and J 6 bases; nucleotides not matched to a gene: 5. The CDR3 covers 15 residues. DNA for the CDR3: TGCGCCAGCAGCCAAGCGGGAGGGCCGGTCAATGAGCAGTTCTTC. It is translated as CASSQAGGPVNEQFF.

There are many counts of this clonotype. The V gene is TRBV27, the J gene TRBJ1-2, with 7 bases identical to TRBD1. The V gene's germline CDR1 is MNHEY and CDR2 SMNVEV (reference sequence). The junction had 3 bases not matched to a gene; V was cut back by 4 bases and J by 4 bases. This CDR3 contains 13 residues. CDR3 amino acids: CASSYRGTYGYTF. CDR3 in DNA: TGTGCCAGCAGTTACAGGGGAACCTATGGCTACACCTTC.

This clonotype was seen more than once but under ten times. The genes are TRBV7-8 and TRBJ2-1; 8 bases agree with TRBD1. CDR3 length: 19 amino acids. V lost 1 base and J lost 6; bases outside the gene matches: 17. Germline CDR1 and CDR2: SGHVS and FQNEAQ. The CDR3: CASSLGYFGQGELGNEQFF. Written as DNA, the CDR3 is TGTGCCAGCAGCTTAGGATATTTCGGACAGGGTGAGCTGGGCAATGAGCAGTTCTTC.

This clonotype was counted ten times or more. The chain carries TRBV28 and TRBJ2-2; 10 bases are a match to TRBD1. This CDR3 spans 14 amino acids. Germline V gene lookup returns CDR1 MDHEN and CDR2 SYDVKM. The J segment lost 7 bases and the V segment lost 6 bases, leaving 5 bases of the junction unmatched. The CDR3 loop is CASRSTGGHGELFF. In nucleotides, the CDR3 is TGTGCCAGCAGGTCGACAGGGGGCCACGGGGAGCTGTTTTTT.